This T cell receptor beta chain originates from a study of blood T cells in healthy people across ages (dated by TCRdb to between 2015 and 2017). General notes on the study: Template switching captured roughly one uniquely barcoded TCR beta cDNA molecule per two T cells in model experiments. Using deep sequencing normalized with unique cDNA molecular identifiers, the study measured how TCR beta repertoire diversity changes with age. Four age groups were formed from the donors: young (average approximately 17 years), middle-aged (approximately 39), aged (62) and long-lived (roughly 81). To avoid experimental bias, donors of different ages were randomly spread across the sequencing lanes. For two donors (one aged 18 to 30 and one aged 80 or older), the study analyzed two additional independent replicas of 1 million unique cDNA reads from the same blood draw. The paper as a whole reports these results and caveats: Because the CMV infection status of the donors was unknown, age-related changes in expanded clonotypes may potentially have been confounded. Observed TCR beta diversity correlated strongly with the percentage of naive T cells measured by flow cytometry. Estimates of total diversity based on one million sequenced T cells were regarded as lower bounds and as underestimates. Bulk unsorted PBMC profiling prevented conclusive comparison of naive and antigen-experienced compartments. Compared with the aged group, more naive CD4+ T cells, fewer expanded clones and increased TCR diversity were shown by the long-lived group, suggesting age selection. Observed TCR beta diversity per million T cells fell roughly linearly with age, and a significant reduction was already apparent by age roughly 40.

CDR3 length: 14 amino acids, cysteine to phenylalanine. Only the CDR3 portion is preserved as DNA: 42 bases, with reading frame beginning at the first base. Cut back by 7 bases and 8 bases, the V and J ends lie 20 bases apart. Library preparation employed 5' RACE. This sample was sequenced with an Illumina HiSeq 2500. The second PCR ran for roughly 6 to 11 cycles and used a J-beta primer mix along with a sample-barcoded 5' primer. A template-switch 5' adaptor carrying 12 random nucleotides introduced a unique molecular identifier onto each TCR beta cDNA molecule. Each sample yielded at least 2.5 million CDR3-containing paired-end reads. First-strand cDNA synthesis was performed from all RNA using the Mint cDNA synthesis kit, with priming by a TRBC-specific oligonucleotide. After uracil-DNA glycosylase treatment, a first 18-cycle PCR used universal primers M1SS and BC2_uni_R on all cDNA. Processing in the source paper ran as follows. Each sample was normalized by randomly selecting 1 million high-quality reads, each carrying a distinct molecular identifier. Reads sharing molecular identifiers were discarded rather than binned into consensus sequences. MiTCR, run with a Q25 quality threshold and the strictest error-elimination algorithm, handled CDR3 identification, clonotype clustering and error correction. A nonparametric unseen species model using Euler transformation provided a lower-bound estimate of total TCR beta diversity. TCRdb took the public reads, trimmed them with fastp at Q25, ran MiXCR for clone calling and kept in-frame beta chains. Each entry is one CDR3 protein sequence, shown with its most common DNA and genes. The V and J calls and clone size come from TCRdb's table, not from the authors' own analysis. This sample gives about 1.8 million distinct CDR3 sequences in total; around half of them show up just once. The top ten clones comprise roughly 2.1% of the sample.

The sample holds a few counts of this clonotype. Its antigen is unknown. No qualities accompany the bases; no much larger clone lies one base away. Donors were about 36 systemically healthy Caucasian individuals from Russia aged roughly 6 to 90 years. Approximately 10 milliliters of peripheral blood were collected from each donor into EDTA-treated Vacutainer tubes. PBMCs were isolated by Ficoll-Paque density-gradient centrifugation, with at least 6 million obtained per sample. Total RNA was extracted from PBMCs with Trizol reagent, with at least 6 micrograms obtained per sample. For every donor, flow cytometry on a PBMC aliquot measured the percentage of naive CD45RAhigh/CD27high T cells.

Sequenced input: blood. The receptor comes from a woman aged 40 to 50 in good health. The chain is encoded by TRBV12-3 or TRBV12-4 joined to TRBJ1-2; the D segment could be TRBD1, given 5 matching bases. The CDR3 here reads CASTPAVGGRGYTF. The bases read TGTGCCAGCACCCCGGCGGTGGGGGGTCGCGGCTACACCTTC.